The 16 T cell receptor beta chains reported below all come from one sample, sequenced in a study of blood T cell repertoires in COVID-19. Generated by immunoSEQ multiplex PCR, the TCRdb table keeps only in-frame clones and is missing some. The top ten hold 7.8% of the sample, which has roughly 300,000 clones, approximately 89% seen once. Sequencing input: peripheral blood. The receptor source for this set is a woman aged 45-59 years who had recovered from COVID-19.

DNA of the CDR3: TGCGCCAGCAGCCAAGATCGAGCTAGCGGGGGTACAGATACGCAGTATTTT. Encoded protein: CASSQDRASGGTDTQYF. The chain combines TRBV4-1 with TRBJ2-3, with 10 bases that match TRBD2. CDR3 length: 17 residues. CDR1 and CDR2 from the germline V gene are MGHRA and YSYEKL. Trimming cost V 0 bases and J 3 bases; bases outside gene matches: 6.

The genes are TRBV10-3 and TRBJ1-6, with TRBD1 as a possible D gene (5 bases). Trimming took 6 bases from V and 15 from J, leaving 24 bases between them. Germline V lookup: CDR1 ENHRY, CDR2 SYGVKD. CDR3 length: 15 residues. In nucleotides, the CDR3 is TGTGCCATCAGCCTCGGGACTGGATTGGGTAATGTCCTCCACTTT. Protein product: CAISLGTGLGNVLHF.

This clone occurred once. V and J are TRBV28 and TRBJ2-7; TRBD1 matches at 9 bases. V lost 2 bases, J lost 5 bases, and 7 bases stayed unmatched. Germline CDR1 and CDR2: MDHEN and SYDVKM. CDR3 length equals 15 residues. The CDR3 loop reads CASSLRDRDGDEQYF. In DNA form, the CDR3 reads TGTGCCAGCAGTTTACGGGACAGGGATGGCGACGAGCAGTACTTC.

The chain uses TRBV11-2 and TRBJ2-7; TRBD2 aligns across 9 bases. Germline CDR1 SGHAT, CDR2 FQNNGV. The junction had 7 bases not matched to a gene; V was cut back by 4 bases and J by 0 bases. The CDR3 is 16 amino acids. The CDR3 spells CASSSIWRGGSYEQYF. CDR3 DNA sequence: TGTGCCAGCAGCTCAATCTGGCGGGGGGGCTCCTACGAGCAGTACTTC.

The chain's CDR3 is CASSVGPGQLFSYEQYF. CDR3 nucleotide sequence: TGTGCCAGCAGCGTAGGCCCTGGGCAGCTTTTCTCCTACGAGCAGTACTTC. The chain joins TRBV9 to TRBJ2-7, with D unclear. Trimming stripped 0 bases from V and 0 bases from J, with 16 bases between. The CDR3 spans 17 residues. Germline CDR1 SGDLS, CDR2 YYNGEE.

In DNA form, the CDR3 reads TGTGCCAGCAGCCCCAGGGGGCCAGCGAGAGAGACCCAGTACTTC. Protein sequence: CASSPRGPARETQYF. V gene TRBV2 combines with J gene TRBJ2-5; 8 bases fit TRBD1. Germline V lookup: CDR1 SNHLY, CDR2 FYNNEI. The J segment lost 4 bases and the V segment lost 6 bases, leaving 10 bases of the junction unmatched. The CDR3 covers 15 residues.

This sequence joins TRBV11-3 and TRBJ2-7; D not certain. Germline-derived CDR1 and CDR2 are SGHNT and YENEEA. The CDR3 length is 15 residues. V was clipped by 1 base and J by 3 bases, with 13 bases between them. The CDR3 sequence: CASSLGSADDYEQYF. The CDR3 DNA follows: TGTGCCAGCAGCTTAGGTAGTGCGGATGACTACGAGCAGTACTTC.

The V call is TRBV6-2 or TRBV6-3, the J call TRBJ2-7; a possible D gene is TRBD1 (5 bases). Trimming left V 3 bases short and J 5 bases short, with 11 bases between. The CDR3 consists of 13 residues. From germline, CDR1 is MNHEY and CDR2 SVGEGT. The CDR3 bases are TGTGCCAGCAGTTATAAAAGGGGCAACGAGCAGTACTTC. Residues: CASSYKRGNEQYF.

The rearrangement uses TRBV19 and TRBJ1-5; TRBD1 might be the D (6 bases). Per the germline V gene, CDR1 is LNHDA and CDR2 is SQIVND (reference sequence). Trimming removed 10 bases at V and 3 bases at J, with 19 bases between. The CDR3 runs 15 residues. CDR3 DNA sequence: TGTGCCACCCGGCGATTGGACAGACACAATCAGCCCCAGCATTTT. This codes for CATRRLDRHNQPQHF.

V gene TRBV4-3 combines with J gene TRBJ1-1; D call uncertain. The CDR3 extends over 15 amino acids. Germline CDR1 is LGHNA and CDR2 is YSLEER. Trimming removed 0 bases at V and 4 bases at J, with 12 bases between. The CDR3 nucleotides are TGCGCCAGCAGCCAAGATGCCCATCCGAGCACTGAAGCTTTCTTT. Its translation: CASSQDAHPSTEAFF.

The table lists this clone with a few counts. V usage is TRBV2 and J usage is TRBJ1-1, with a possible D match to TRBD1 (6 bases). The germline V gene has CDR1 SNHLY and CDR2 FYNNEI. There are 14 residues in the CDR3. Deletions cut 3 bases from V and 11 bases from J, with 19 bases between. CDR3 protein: CASSEGTQGLGAFF. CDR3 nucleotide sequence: TGTGCCAGCAGTGAGGGGACGCAGGGGCTCGGTGCTTTCTTT.

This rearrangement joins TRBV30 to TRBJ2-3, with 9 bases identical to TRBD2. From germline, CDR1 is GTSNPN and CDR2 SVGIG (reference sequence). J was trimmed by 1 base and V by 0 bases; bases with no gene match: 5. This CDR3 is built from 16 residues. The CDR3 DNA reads TGTGCCTGGAGTGTACGTGGCGGGGGGGGCACAGATACGCAGTATTTT. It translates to CAWSVRGGGGTDTQYF.

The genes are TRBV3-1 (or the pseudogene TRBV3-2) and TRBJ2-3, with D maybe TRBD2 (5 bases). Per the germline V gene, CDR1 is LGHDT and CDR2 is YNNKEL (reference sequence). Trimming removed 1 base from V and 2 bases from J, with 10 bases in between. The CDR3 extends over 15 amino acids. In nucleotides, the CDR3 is TGTGCCAGCAGCCAAGGTGCAGCGGTCACAGATACGCAGTATTTT. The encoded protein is CASSQGAAVTDTQYF.

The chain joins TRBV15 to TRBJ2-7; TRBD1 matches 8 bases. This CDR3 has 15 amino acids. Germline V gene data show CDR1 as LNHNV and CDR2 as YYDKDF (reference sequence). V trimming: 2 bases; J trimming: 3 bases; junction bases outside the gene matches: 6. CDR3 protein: CATSRTTGAGYEQYF. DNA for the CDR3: TGTGCCACCAGCAGAACGACAGGGGCCGGCTACGAGCAGTACTTC.

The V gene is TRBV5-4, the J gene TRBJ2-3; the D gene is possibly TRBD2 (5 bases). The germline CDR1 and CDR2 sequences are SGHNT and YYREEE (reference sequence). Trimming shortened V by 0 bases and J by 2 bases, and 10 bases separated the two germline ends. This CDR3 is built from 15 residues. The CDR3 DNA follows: TGTGCCAGCAGCTTGGATCGGGGAACCACAGATACGCAGTATTTT. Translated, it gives CASSLDRGTTDTQYF.

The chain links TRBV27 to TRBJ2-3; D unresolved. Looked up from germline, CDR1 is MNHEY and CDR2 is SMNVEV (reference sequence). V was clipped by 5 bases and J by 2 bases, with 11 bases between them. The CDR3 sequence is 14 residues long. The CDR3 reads CASSPHLPTDTQYF. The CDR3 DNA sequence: TGTGCCAGCAGTCCACACCTCCCCACAGATACGCAGTATTTT.